This T cell receptor beta chain was sequenced during a study of shared clonotypes between healthy human individuals. Study results and caveats: Lower generation probabilities were found for non-shared clonotypes than for those shared by all four donors.

Only in-frame clones appear in the TCRdb table, and some are missing; sequencing was by immunoSEQ multiplex PCR. The sample yields approximately 1.5 million clones, 98% to 99% seen once. The CDR3 contains 14 residues. J was trimmed by 4 bases and V by 1 base; bases with no gene match: 3. Per germline, CDR1 LGHNA and CDR2 YNFKEQ. For this clone: Its cognate antigen is unknown.

Sample: naive CD4+ T cells sorted from blood. The subset: CD45RA+ positively selected. This TCR was sampled from a man aged 25-45 years in good health. The chain is built from TRBV4-2 and TRBJ2-7; TRBD1 agrees at 8 bases. The CDR3 here is CASSQAGTGYEQYF. The CDR3 DNA is TGTGCCAGCAGCCAAGCCGGGACAGGATACGAGCAGTACTTC.